Reported below is one T cell receptor beta chain. Antigen specificity is unknown. This specimen comes from a study of cytomegalovirus exposure and HLA in healthy donors. Study-level findings and limits: The study put 160 or so TCR beta chains on its list as cytomegalovirus-associated. A later analysis reported that several of the most significant clusters appeared to be linked to common viral pathogens, among them Epstein-Barr virus.

The ends lost 5 bases at V and 0 bases at J; junction bases unmatched: 4. This CDR3 contains 15 residues. CDR1 is LNHDA, CDR2 SQIVND, per germline (reference sequence). 60 Vbeta and 13 Jbeta primers were used in PCR. Clones were sequenced by immunoSEQ multiplex PCR, and TCRdb holds only the in-frame ones, with some missing. This table holds some 210,000 clones, around 73% found once. The sequence came from a male donor in good health and CMV-seronegative. This chain uses TRBV19 with TRBJ1-5, with 7 positions matching TRBD1. What was sequenced was PBMCs. The CDR3 DNA sequence: TGTGCCAGTAGTTTTGGGACAGCTAGCAATCAGCCCCAGCATTTT. This gives the protein CASSFGTASNQPQHF.